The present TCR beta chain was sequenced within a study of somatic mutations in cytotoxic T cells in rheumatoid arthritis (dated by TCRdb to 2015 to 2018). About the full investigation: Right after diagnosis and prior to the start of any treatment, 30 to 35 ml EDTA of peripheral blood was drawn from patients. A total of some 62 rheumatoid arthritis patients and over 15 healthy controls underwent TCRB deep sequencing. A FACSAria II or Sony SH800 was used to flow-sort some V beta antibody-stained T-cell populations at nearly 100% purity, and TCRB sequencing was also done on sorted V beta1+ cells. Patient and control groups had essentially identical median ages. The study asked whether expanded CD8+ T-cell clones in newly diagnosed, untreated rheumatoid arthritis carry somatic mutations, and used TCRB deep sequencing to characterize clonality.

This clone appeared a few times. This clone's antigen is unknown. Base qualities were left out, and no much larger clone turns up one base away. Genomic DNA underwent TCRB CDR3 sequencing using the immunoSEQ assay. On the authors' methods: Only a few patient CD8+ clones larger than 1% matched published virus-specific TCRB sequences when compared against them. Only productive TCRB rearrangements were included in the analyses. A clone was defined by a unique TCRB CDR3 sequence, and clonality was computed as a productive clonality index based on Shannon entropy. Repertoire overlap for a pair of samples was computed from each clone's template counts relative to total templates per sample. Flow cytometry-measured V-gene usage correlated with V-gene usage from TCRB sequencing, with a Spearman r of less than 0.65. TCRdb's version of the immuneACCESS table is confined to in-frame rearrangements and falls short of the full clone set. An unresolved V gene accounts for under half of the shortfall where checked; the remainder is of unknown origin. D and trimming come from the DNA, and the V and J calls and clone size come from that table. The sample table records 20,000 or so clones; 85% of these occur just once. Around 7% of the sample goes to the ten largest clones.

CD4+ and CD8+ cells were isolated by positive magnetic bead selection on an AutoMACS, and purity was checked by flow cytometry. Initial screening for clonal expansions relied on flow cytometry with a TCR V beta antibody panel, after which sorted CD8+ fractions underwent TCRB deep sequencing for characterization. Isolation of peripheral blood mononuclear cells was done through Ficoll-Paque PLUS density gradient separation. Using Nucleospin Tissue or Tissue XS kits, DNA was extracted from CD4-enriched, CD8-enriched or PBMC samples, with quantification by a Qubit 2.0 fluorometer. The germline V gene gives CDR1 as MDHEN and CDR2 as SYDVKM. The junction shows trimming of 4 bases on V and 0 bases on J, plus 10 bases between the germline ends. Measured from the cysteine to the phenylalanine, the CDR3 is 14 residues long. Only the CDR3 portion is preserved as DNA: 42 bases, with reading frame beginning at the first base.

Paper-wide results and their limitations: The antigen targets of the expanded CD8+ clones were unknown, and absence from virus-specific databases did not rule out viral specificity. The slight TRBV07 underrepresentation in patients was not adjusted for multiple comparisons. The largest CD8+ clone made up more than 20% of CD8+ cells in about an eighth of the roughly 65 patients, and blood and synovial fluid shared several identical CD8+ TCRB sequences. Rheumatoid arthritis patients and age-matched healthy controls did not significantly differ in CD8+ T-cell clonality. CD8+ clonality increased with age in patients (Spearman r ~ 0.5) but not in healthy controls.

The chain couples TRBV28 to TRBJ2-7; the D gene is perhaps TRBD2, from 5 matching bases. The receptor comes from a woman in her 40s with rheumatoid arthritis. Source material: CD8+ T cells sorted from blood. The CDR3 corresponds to CASSSLTSSYEQYF. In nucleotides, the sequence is TGTGCCAGCAGTTCGTTAACTAGCTCCTACGAGCAGTACTTC. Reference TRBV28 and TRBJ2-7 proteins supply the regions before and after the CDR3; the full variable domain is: DVKVTQSSRYLVKRTGEKVFLECVQDMDHENMFWYRQDPGLGLRLIYFSYDVKMKEKGDIPEGYSVSREKKERFSLILESASTNQTSMYLCASSSLTSSYEQYFGPGTRLTVT.